This T cell receptor (beta chain) derives from a study of control samples from healthy donors and cancer patients. This clone appeared once. The CDR3 runs to 13 residues. The V and J ends lost 5 bases and 9 bases respectively, with 14 bases between them. From germline, CDR1 is SGHNT and CDR2 YENEEA. Data came from immunoSEQ multiplex PCR; TCRdb stores just in-frame clones and leaves some out. The sample has tens of thousands of clones; about nine tenths are singletons. The chain links TRBV11-3 to TRBJ2-1; no clear D gene. The sequence derives from a man between 35 and 55 years old with colorectal cancer. The sequencing sample was made of PBMCs. The CDR3 coding sequence is TGTGCCAGCAGCCAAGAATTCGGAGTTGAGCAGTTCTTC. As protein: CASSQEFGVEQFF. Together with reference TRBV11-3 and TRBJ2-1, the CDR3 gives the full variable domain: EAGVVQSPRYKIIEKKQPVAFWCNPISGHNTLYWYLQNLGQGPELLIRYENEEAVDDSQLPKDRFSAERLKGVDSTLKIQPAELGDSAVYLCASSQEFGVEQFFGPGTRLTVL.